These 22 T cell receptor beta chains came from one sample sequenced in a study of control samples from healthy donors and cancer patients. Produced via immunoSEQ multiplex PCR; TCRdb's table is partial and in-frame only. The data show around 110,000 clones, approximately 93% seen once. Sequencing was performed on blood. These receptors were collected from a man aged 25 to 40 in good health.

This clone was counted between two and nine times. The J gene is TRBJ1-5, the V gene TRBV7-9; D not certain. Germline CDR1 is SEHNR and CDR2 is FQNEAQ (reference sequence). This CDR3 region has 11 residues. Between the trimmed V and J ends, which lost 5 bases and 11 bases, there was a span of 10 bases. CDR3 bases: TGTGCCAGCAGCCCCAAGGTGGCCCAGCATTTT. It specifies CASSPKVAQHF.

The chain couples TRBV6-1 to TRBJ1-1; D is undetermined. V was cut by 2 bases and J by 6 bases, with 10 bases left in between. The germline CDR1 and CDR2 sequences are MNHNS and SASEGT. The CDR3 extends over 13 amino acids. Written as DNA, the CDR3 is TGTGCCAGCAGTGAATTGCAGGCCGCTGAAGCTTTCTTT. Residues: CASSELQAAEAFF.

The rearrangement uses TRBV6-5 and TRBJ2-7, with TRBD1 matching 7 bases. Trimming at V came to 4 bases and at J to 2 bases, leaving 5 bases not matched to a gene. The CDR3 is made up of 14 amino acids. Germline lookup yields CDR1 MNHEY and CDR2 SVGAGI. The CDR3 nucleotides are TGTGCCAGCAGTTGGGACAGTCTCACCTACGAGCAGTACTTC. This codes for CASSWDSLTYEQYF.

The genes are TRBV23-1 and TRBJ2-2; 8 positions agree with TRBD1. Being an ORF, TRBV23-1 has a function that is uncertain. CDR3 length equals 16 residues. V was clipped by 0 bases and J by 6 bases; unmatched bases: 6. The CDR3, as DNA: TGCGCCAGCAGTCAATCTGCGGACAGGGTGGCCGGGGAGCTGTTTTTT. This sequence encodes CASSQSADRVAGELFF.

The rearrangement joins TRBV19 to TRBJ1-1; the D gene is possibly TRBD1 (5 bases). CDR3 length equals 17 residues. Germline CDR1 reads LNHDA; CDR2 reads SQIVND (reference sequence). With 5 bases removed from V and 3 bases from J, the gap between germline ends came to 22 bases. The CDR3 is CASSSRGEGWTDTEAFF. The CDR3 coding sequence is TGTGCCAGTAGTTCCCGAGGGGAAGGTTGGACGGACACTGAAGCTTTCTTT.

The chain carries TRBV2 and TRBJ2-1, with 9 bases that match TRBD1. Germline V gene lookup returns CDR1 SNHLY and CDR2 FYNNEI. CDR3 length equals 15 residues. V was clipped by 6 bases and J by 4 bases; unmatched bases: 7. Here the CDR3 reads CASRVGQGGYNEQFF. CDR3 coding DNA: TGTGCCAGCAGGGTGGGACAGGGCGGGTACAATGAGCAGTTCTTC.

V is TRBV11-1 and J is TRBJ1-4; no definite D call. V lost 5 bases and J 8 bases, leaving 15 bases between the germline ends. This CDR3 spans 14 amino acids. Germline V lookup: CDR1 SGHAT, CDR2 FQDESV (reference sequence). This chain's CDR3 is CASSRYRDDEKLFF. The CDR3 nucleotides are TGTGCCAGCAGCCGTTATAGGGATGACGAAAAACTGTTTTTT.

The chain joins TRBV7-9 to TRBJ1-2, with a weak D call TRBD1 (5 bases). Germline loops: CDR1 SEHNR, CDR2 FQNEAQ (reference sequence). The CDR3 length is 16 residues. V gave up 3 bases and J gave up 6 bases, with 20 bases separating them. In DNA form, the CDR3 reads TGTGCCAGCAGCTTGTTCGGGACGGCTGGTCTGGATGGCTACACCTTC. It specifies CASSLFGTAGLDGYTF.

The table lists this clone with a count of one. The chain combines TRBV21-1 with TRBJ1-5; the table's D gene call, TRBD1, was not cross checked with the DNA. TRBV21-1 represents a pseudogene. There are 19 residues in the CDR3. The CDR3 sequence is CASSKVGTGPDLKSQPQHF. CDR3 in DNA: TGTGCCAGCAGCAAAGTGGGTACAGGGCCAGACCTTAAATCACAGCCCCAGCATTTT.

The CDR3: CASSPFEDRGDGYTF. DNA for the CDR3: TGTGCCAGCTCACCCTTCGAGGACAGGGGAGATGGCTACACCTTC. This chain links TRBV18 with TRBJ1-2; 9 positions match TRBD1. This CDR3 has 15 amino acids. With 3 bases clipped from V and 6 bases from J, the junction kept 8 bases outside the gene matches. CDR1 is KGHSH, CDR2 LQKENI, per germline.

The table lists this clone with a count of one. The chain links TRBV14 to TRBJ2-7; D gene uncertain. Germline V gene lookup returns CDR1 SGHDN and CDR2 FVKESK. Deletions cut 6 bases from V and 6 bases from J, with 6 bases between. The CDR3 runs to 10 residues. CDR3 nucleotide sequence: TGTGCCAGCAGTTCGTCCGAGCAGTACGTC. Its protein product is CASSSSEQYV.

The J gene is TRBJ1-6, the V gene TRBV6-1; unclear D gene. The V end was cut by 3 bases, the J end by 8 bases, with 11 bases between. The germline gives CDR1 MNHNS, CDR2 SASEGT. CDR3 length: 14 residues. The CDR3 region is CASSDGRIYSPLHF. Here the CDR3 DNA reads TGTGCCAGCAGTGACGGCAGGATCTATTCACCCCTCCACTTT.

The V gene is TRBV5-4, the J gene TRBJ1-2; TRBD1 matches at 7 bases. The CDR3 contains 14 residues. Trimming took 3 bases from V and 3 from J; bases not matched to a gene: 5. Per germline, CDR1 SGHNT and CDR2 YYREEE (reference sequence). The DNA of the CDR3 is TGTGCCAGCAGCTACAGGGGAGATGACTATGGCTACACCTTC. Its translation: CASSYRGDDYGYTF.

This clone was counted between two and nine times. This chain joins TRBV24-1 and TRBJ2-3; 10 positions agree with TRBD1. Losses at the gene ends were 0 bases for V and 5 bases for J; bases not matched to a gene: 4. CDR3 length: 16 residues. CDR1 KGHDR and CDR2 SFDVKD come from the germline V gene. The CDR3 protein is CATSDLRDRGRDTQYF. CDR3 DNA sequence: TGTGCCACCAGTGATTTGCGAGACAGGGGGCGAGATACGCAGTATTTT.

For the CDR3, the DNA is TGTGCCAGCAGTCCCGGGGGGACAGGCGTAGAGACCCAGTACTTC. The encoded protein is CASSPGGTGVETQYF. V gene TRBV7-7 combines with J gene TRBJ2-5; perhaps TRBD1 as D (8 bases). From germline, CDR1 is SSHAT and CDR2 FNYEAQ (reference sequence). This CDR3 spans 15 amino acids. The ends were cut back, 6 bases at V and 4 bases at J, with 18 bases in the middle.

DNA for the CDR3: TGTGCCAGCAGCCAATCGAGTGGCTACACCTTC. Encoded protein: CASSQSSGYTF. The gene calls are TRBV3-1 (or the pseudogene TRBV3-2) and TRBJ1-2; D unresolved. Germline lookup yields CDR1 LGHDT and CDR2 YNNKEL (reference sequence). V dropped 2 bases and J dropped 7 bases, with 5 bases sitting between them. The CDR3 extends over 11 amino acids.

V is TRBV7-2 and J is TRBJ2-7; tentatively, D is TRBD2 (6 bases). Trimming cost V 5 bases and J 1 base, with 15 bases left between them. This CDR3 has 15 residues. Germline CDR1 and CDR2: SGHTA and FQGNSA. This chain's CDR3 is CASSQGWGRSYEQYV. The CDR3 coding sequence is TGTGCCAGCAGCCAGGGATGGGGGAGGTCCTACGAGCAGTACGTC.

The chain joins TRBV5-6 to TRBJ2-7; 8 bases are a match to TRBD2. The CDR3 consists of 16 residues. V dropped 1 base and J dropped 5; count of bases not matched to a gene: 11. CDR1 is SGHDT and CDR2 is YYEEEE in the germline V gene. This chain's CDR3 is CASSLWVAGQNHEQYV. In nucleotides, the CDR3 is TGTGCCAGCAGCTTGTGGGTAGCGGGGCAGAATCACGAGCAGTACGTC.

The chain recombines TRBV6-2 or TRBV6-3 with TRBJ1-5, with a tentative D call TRBD1 (5 bases). Trimming shortened V by 6 bases and J by 1 base, and 13 bases separated the two germline ends. The CDR3 consists of 15 residues. The germline CDR1 and CDR2 sequences are MNHEY and SVGEGT. The CDR3 region is CASSLGVGSNQPQHF. The CDR3 coding sequence is TGTGCCAGCAGCTTAGGGGTAGGAAGCAATCAGCCCCAGCATTTT.

The chain employs TRBV2 and TRBJ2-3, with 15 bases that match TRBD2. This CDR3 has 19 amino acids. V lost 8 bases to trimming and J lost 2 bases; unmatched junction nucleotides: 14. Germline CDR1 is SNHLY and CDR2 is FYNNEI. CDR3 DNA: TGTGCCAGCGGCACAGCCGGGACTAGCGGGGGGCATTACACAGATACGCAGTATTTT. Translation: CASGTAGTSGGHYTDTQYF.

The chain links TRBV3-1 (or the pseudogene TRBV3-2) to TRBJ2-3; the D is unclear. The CDR3 contains 15 residues. Germline assignment: CDR1 LGHDT and CDR2 YNNKEL (reference sequence). Deletions cut 0 bases from V and 3 bases from J, with 10 bases between. The CDR3 here is CASSQERWRTDTQYF. CDR3 coding DNA: TGTGCCAGCAGCCAAGAACGTTGGAGAACAGATACGCAGTATTTT.

The CDR3 nucleotides are TGTGCCAGCAGGGCCCCGGGCAGGAGCAATCAGCCCCAGCATTTT. As protein: CASRAPGRSNQPQHF. This sequence joins TRBV2 and TRBJ1-5; D not resolved. The CDR3 is 15 amino acids. V was clipped by 6 bases and J by 1 base, with 13 bases between them. Germline V gives CDR1 SNHLY, CDR2 FYNNEI.